These 8 T cell receptor beta chains share one sample of origin, sequenced in a study of T cells after yellow fever vaccination. MiXCR, applied by TCRdb to the 5' RACE reads, yields one record per CDR3 protein. The sample has under 600,000 distinct CDR3 sequences; about a fifth are singletons. The sample in question was PBMCs, obtained 21 days after the first yellow fever vaccination. The receptors originated from a man between 18 and 29 years old who received the YFV17D yellow fever vaccine.

The rearrangement links TRBV18 to TRBJ2-3; no reliable D call. Trimming removed 5 bases from V and 5 bases from J, with 11 bases in between. CDR1 and CDR2 (germline): KGHSH, LQKENI. This CDR3 is built from 13 residues. The CDR3 loop is CASSALTRDTQYF. The CDR3 bases are TGTGCCAGCTCAGCCCTAACACGAGATACGCAGTATTTT. Full variable domain (rest looked up from reference TRBV18 and TRBJ2-3): NAGVMQNPRHLVRRRGQEARLRCSPMKGHSHVYWYRQLPEEGLKFMVYLQKENIIDESGMPKERFSAEFPKEGPSILRIQQVVRGDSAAYFCASSALTRDTQYFGPGTRLTVL.

The genes are TRBV25-1 and TRBJ2-7, with D unclear. Trimming cost V 1 base and J 0 bases, with 7 bases left between them. There are 14 residues in the CDR3. Germline lookup yields CDR1 MGHDK and CDR2 SYGVNS. The CDR3 DNA sequence: TGTGCCAGCAGTGAATCACAAGACTCCTACGAGCAGTACTTC. Translating gives CASSESQDSYEQYF.

The J gene is TRBJ2-3, the V gene TRBV6-2 or TRBV6-3; D ambiguous. The ends were cut back, 2 bases at V and 7 bases at J, with 28 bases in the middle. Germline V lookup: CDR1 MNHEY, CDR2 SVGEGT. CDR3 size: 19 residues. Here the CDR3 reads CASSYLGSLVSSARNTQYF. The CDR3 DNA sequence: TGTGCCAGCAGTTACCTGGGTAGCTTAGTTTCCTCAGCACGAAATACGCAGTATTTT.

The V gene is TRBV5-1, the J gene TRBJ2-1; TRBD2 matches 12 bases. The germline V gene has CDR1 SGHRS and CDR2 YFSETQ. The CDR3 loop spans 16 amino acids. The junction had 4 bases not matched to a gene; V was cut back by 2 bases and J by 4 bases. CDR3 sequence: CASSLTSGGFYNEQFF. The CDR3 region has the DNA TGCGCCAGCAGCTTAACTAGCGGGGGGTTTTACAATGAGCAGTTCTTC.

This clonotype was found a few times. J is TRBJ2-7 and V is TRBV10-3; a possible D gene is TRBD2 (7 bases). Per the germline V gene, CDR1 is ENHRY and CDR2 is SYGVKD. The CDR3 runs 12 residues. Trimming cost V 6 bases and J 6 bases, with 12 bases left between them. CDR3 bases: TGTGCCATCAGCGCGGGGGCGCCCGAGCAGTACGTC. It codes for CAISAGAPEQYV.

CDR3 nucleotides: TGTGCCAGCAGCACCCCTATAAATCGGGGGCAGTATGGCTACACCTTC. Translated, it gives CASSTPINRGQYGYTF. The genes are TRBV11-2 and TRBJ1-2, with D tentatively TRBD1 (6 bases). The V and J ends lost 5 bases and 5 bases respectively, with 21 bases between them. This CDR3 has 16 amino acids. CDR1 is SGHAT, CDR2 FQNNGV, per germline.

The J gene is TRBJ1-1, the V gene TRBV27; 9 positions match TRBD1. V lost 6 bases to trimming and J lost 3 bases; unmatched junction nucleotides: 5. The CDR3 sequence is 14 residues long. Germline V gene lookup returns CDR1 MNHEY and CDR2 SMNVEV (reference sequence). The DNA of the CDR3 is TGTGCCAGCAGACAGGGGGCATGGGACACTGAAGCTTTCTTT. Encoded protein: CASRQGAWDTEAFF.

The chain recombines TRBV5-1 with TRBJ1-1; tentatively, D is TRBD1 (5 bases). V was shortened by 1 base and J by 4 bases, with 17 bases between the two germline ends. Germline V gene sequence: CDR1 SGHRS, CDR2 YFSETQ. The CDR3 totals 16 residues. CDR3 region: CASSLRQWGSSTEAFF. The CDR3 coding sequence is TGCGCCAGCAGCTTGAGACAGTGGGGTTCTAGCACTGAAGCTTTCTTT.